The T cell receptor beta chain under discussion was sequenced for a study of T cell responses to AZD1222 COVID-19 vaccine. CDR1 SGHNT and CDR2 YENEEA come from the germline V gene. The CDR3 has 14 amino acids. V was shortened by 11 bases and J by 0 bases, with 13 bases between the two germline ends. General observations from the study: The donors showed a predominance of white British ancestry and of females, with possible underestimation of clonal diversity.

Measured with immunoSEQ multiplex PCR; TCRdb has only the in-frame clones, and not every one. Among 90,000 to 120,000 clones listed, about 89% were seen once. Of note for this clone: The antigen remains unidentified.

J is TRBJ2-2 and V is TRBV11-3; D is undetermined. The receptor comes from an adult in good health. This material consisted of peripheral blood, taken on day 0 of AZD1222 vaccination. CDR3 nucleotide sequence: TGTGCCTCAAGCCCCAGATCGAACACCGGGGAGCTGTTTTTT. This sequence encodes CASSPRSNTGELFF.